This T cell receptor (beta chain) derives from a study of a mutant IDH1 vaccine in newly diagnosed glioma. Study in general: Prior therapy was radiotherapy, temozolomide, or both; most received both.

This CDR3 has 13 residues. The trim removed 6 bases at V and 7 bases at J, leaving 5 bases unmatched. Germline CDR1 reads MDHEN; CDR2 reads SYDVKM. In this sample, this clone turned up a few times. TCRdb's copy holds only in-frame clones and misses some; the assay was immunoSEQ multiplex PCR. The sample has roughly 32,000 clones, 60% to 85% seen once. Sample time point: baseline, week 1 (first vaccination visit). The treatment here: pre-vaccination baseline after standard-of-care therapy. The chain couples TRBV28 to TRBJ2-2, with 7 bases lining up with TRBD1. The sequenced sample was peripheral blood mononuclear cells (PBMCs), obtained from a glioma patient treated with radiotherapy, temozolomide or both. The clonotype comes from a man aged 50 or older with glioma. Some clones in this sample may be carry-over from other donors' samples. The CDR3 here is CASRLTGLGELFF. As DNA, the CDR3 is TGTGCCAGCAGACTGACAGGGCTCGGGGAGCTGTTTTTT.